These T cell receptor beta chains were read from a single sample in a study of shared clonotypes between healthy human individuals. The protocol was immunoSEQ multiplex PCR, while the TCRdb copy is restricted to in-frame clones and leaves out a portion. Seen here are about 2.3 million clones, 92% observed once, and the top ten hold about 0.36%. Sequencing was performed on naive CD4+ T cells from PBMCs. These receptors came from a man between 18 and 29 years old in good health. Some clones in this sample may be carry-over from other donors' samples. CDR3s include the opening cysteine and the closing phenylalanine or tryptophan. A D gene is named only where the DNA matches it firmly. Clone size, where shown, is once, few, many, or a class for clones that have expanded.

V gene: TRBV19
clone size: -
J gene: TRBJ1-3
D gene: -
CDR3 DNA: TGTGCCACCTATAGCCAGACAGCGCAACCGGCTGGAAACACCATATATTTT
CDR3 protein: CATYSQTAQPAGNTIYF

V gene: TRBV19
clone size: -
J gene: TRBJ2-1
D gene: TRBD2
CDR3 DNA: TGTGCCAGTAGTAGCCGGACTAGCGGGAGGACCAGCTCCTACAATGAGCAGTTCTTC
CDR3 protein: CASSSRTSGRTSSYNEQFF

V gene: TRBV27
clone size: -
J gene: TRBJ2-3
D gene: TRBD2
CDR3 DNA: TGTGCCAGCAGTTCCCCCCTTTCTAGCGGGAGGGCCTTTAACACAGATACGCAGTATTTT
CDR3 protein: CASSSPLSSGRAFNTDTQYF

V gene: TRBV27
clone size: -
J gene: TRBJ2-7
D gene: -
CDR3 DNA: TGTGCCAGCAGTACTGGACGGAAGAGTAGGGAGCAGTACTTC
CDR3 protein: CASSTGRKSREQYF

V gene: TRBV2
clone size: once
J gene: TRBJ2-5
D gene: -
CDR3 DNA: TGTGCCAGCTTCACGGGGTCAGCTTACCAAGAGACCCAGTACTTC
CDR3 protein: CASFTGSAYQETQYF

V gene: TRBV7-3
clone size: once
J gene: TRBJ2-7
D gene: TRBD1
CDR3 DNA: TGTGCCAGCAGCCGGGGACAGGGATTGACCTACGAGCAGTACTTC
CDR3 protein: CASSRGQGLTYEQYF

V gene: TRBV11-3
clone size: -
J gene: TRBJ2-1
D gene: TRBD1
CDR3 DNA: TGTGCCAGCAGCTTAGGAGGGACAGGGACAGCGGAGCAGTTCTTC
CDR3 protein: CASSLGGTGTAEQFF

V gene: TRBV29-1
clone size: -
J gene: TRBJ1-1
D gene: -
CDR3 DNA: TGCAGCGTTGGGGGGCTTATGAACACTGAAGCTTTCTTT
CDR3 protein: CSVGGLMNTEAFF

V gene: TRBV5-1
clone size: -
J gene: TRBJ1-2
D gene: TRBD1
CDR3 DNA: TGCGCCAGCAGGCTCACGACAGGGGGCTTTGGCTACACCTTC
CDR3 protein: CASRLTTGGFGYTF

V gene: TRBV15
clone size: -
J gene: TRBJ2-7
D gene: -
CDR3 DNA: TGTGCCACCAGCACAGTGAAGGGAGCGCCTGACGAGCAGTACTTC
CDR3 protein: CATSTVKGAPDEQYF

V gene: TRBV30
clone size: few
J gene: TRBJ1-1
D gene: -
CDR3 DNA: TGTGCCTGGAGTGTGGGGGGGGAAACTGAAGCTTTCTTT
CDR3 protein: CAWSVGGETEAFF

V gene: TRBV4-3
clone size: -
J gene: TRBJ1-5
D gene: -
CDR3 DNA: TGCGCCAGCAGCCAAGTCCCCAACGGCAATCAGCCCCAGCATTTT
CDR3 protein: CASSQVPNGNQPQHF

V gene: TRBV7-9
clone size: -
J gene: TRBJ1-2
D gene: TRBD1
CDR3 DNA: TGTGCCAGCAGCCGGACAGGGGGGGGCTACACCTTC
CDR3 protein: CASSRTGGGYTF

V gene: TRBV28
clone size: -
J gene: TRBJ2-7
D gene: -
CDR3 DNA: TGTGCCAGCAGTTTCGCGCTGAGCTCCTACGAGCAGTACTTC
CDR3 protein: CASSFALSSYEQYF

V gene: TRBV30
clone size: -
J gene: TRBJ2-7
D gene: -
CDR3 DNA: TGTGCCTGGAGCAAGGGACTGTTCTACGAGCAGTACTTC
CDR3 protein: CAWSKGLFYEQYF

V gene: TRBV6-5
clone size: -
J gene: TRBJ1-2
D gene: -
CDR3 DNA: TGTGCCAGCAGTTGGCGGGGGACCGATGGCTACACCTTC
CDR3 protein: CASSWRGTDGYTF

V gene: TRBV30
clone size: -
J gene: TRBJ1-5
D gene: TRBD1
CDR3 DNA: TGTGCCTGGAGTGTACGTGAGACAGGGCTTAATCAGCCCCAGCATTTT
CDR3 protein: CAWSVRETGLNQPQHF

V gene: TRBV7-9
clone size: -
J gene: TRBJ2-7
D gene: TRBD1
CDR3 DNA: TGTGCCAGCAGAGACATCCGGGACAGTTCCTACGAGCAGTACTTC
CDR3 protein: CASRDIRDSSYEQYF

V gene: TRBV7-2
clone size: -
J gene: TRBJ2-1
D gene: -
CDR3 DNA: TGTGCCAGCAGCTTGGGGTACAATGAGCAGTTCTTC
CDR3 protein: CASSLGYNEQFF

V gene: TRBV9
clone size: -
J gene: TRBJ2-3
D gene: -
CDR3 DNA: TGTGCCAGCAGCGGAGGAGGACAAGATACGCAGTATTTT
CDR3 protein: CASSGGGQDTQYF

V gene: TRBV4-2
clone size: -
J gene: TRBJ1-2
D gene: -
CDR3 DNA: TGTGCCAGCAGCCAAGGAAAGGGGGTTCCTAACTATGGCTACACCTTC
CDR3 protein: CASSQGKGVPNYGYTF

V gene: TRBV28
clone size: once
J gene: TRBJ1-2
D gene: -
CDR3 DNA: TGTGCCAGCAGAATGGGTATCAGGGACTACTATGGCTACACCTTC
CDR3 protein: CASRMGIRDYYGYTF

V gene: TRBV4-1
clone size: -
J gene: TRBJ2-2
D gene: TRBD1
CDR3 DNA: TGCGCCAGCAGCCAAGATCGATGGCAGGGGGCGGGCGGGGAGCTGTTTTTT
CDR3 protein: CASSQDRWQGAGGELFF

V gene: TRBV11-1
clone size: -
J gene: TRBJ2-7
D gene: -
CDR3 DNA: TGTGCCAGCAGCTTAGCGCGTCAATACGAGCAGTACTTC
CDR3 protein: CASSLARQYEQYF

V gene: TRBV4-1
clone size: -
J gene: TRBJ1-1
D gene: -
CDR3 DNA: TGCGCCAGCAGACACACAGGGAGGACTGAAGCTTTCTTT
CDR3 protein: CASRHTGRTEAFF

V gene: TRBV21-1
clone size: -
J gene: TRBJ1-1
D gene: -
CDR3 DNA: TGTGCCAGCAGCAAAGTAGCGGGGGGATTGGGAGACACTGAAGCTTTCTTT
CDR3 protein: CASSKVAGGLGDTEAFF

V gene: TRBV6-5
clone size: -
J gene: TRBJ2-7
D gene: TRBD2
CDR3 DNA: TGTGCCAGCAGTTACTCTGCCGGGAGGGCCTACGAGCAGTACTTC
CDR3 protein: CASSYSAGRAYEQYF

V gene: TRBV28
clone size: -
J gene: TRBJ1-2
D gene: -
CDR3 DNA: TGTGCCAGCAGTCCCCCCACAGGGCCCAACTATGGCTACACCTTC
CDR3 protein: CASSPPTGPNYGYTF

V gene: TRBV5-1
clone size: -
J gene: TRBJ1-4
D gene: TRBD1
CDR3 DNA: TGCGCCAGCAGCTGGGACAGGTGGAAAGAAAAACTGTTTTTT
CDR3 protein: CASSWDRWKEKLFF

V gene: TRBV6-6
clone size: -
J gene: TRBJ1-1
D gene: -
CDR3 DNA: TGTGCCAGCAGTTACTGGAATGGGGGGCTCCCTGAAGCTTTCTTT
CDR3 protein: CASSYWNGGLPEAFF

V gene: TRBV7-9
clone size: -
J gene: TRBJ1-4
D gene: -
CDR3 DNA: TGTGCCAGCAGCTTCACCGGGGGGGAAAAACTGTTTTTT
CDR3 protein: CASSFTGGEKLFF

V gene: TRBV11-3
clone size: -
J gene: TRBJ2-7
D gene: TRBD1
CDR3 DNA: TGTGCCAGCAGCAAGGGACAGGGCTCCTACGAGCAGTACTTC
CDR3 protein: CASSKGQGSYEQYF

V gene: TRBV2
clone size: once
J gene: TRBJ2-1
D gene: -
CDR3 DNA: TGTTCTAGGGCCAGCGACTCCTACAATGAGCAGTTCTTC
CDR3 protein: CSRASDSYNEQFF

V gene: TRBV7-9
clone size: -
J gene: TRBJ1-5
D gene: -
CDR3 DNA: TGTGCCAGCAGCTTAGGTGTCGGGAGCAATCAGCCCCAGCATTTT
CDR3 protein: CASSLGVGSNQPQHF

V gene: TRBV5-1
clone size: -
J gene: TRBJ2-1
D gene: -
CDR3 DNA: TGCGCCAGCAGCTTGGAACCGTACAATGAGCAGTTCTTC
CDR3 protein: CASSLEPYNEQFF

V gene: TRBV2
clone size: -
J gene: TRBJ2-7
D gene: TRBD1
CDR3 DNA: TGTGCCAGCAGGTTGTCGGGACAGGGCTCCGAGCAGTACTTC
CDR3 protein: CASRLSGQGSEQYF

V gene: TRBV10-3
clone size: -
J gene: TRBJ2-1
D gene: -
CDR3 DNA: TGTGCCTCCGGACGGTTGCTTTCCTACAATGAGCAGTTCTTC
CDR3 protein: CASGRLLSYNEQFF

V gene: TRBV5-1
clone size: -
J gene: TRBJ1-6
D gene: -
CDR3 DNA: TGCGCCAGCAGCCGACTAAGTCCCGGGGATTCACCCCTCCACTTT
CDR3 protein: CASSRLSPGDSPLHF